The source of this T cell receptor (beta chain) is a study of prognosis after radiotherapy for stage I lung cancer. Study results and caveats: Reportedly, metastasis status was linked to differences in TRBV and TRBJ usage frequencies.

A note on this clonotype: The antigen is not known.

TCR beta CDR3 was amplified from genomic DNA by two-round multiplex PCR. Specific primers for each TRBV and TRBJ gene were what first-round PCR used. TCRdb processed the multiplex PCR reads anew with MiXCR; each CDR3 protein has one entry. This table holds about 12,000 distinct CDR3 sequences, 45% to 60% found once. The CDR3 spans 16 residues. Trimming took 3 bases from V and 7 from J; bases not matched to a gene: 7. CDR1 is SEHNR, CDR2 FQNEAQ, per germline (reference sequence). The source material was PBMCs, sampled before or after stereotactic body radiation therapy (not recorded which). This receptor was taken from a donor over 45 with non-small cell lung cancer. The genes are TRBV7-9 and TRBJ2-1; 12 nucleotides agree with TRBD2. In DNA form, the CDR3 reads TGTGCCAGCAGCTTGCCTGCTAGCGGGAGGGGTAATGAGCAGTTCTTC. Amino acid sequence: CASSLPASGRGNEQFF.